This record covers a single T cell receptor beta chain. Its target is unknown. Clones were read by immunoSEQ multiplex PCR, and TCRdb kept only the in-frame ones, dropping some. The repertoire includes tens of thousands of clones, 75% to 90% of them detected once, and around 15% sits in the top ten. This entry comes from a study of lymphopenia after photon versus proton radiotherapy. Study observations and caveats: Relative stability marked proton patients; photon patients lost diversity and naive cells. Post-nadir diversity loss with photons came from oligoclonal expansion, particularly CD8+ Temra cells.

This CDR3 contains 11 residues. Trimming removed 4 bases from V and 7 bases from J, with 5 bases in between. Germline loops: CDR1 MNHNY, CDR2 SVGAGI (reference sequence). The genes are TRBV6-6 and TRBJ2-1; D remains unclear. The sample was peripheral blood, taken from a patient treated with proton-based radiotherapy. The TCR sequence derives from a woman between 70 and 85 years old with pancreatic cancer. The CDR3 DNA follows: TGTGCCAGCAGTTTCGGAAATGAGCAGTTCTTC. Translation: CASSFGNEQFF.